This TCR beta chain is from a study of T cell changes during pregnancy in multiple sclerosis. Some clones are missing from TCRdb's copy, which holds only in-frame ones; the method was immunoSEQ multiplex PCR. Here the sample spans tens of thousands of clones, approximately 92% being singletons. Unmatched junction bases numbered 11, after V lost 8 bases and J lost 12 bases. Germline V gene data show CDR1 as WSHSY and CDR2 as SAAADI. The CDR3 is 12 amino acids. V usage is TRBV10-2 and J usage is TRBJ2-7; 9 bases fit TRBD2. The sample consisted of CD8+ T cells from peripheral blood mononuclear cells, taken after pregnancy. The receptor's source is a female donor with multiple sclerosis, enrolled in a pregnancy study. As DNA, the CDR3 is TGCGCCAGCCTTACCGTAGCGGGAGCTCCGTACTTC. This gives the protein CASLTVAGAPYF.